The 18 T cell receptor beta chains below all came from one sample that was sequenced in a study of CD8+ T cells in alopecia areata. cDNA reverse transcribed from extracted RNA served as the sequencing template. Data came from immunoSEQ multiplex PCR; TCRdb stores just in-frame clones and leaves some out. The data hold roughly 100,000 clones, with 55% observed a single time. The sample consisted of CD4+ T cells sorted from blood. The receptors originated from a human donor in good health.

The J gene is TRBJ1-6, the V gene TRBV4-3; the D is unclear. CDR1 is LGHNA and CDR2 is YSLEER in the germline V gene. Deletions cut 0 bases from V and 0 bases from J, with 6 bases between. The CDR3 has 16 amino acids. Here the CDR3 DNA reads TGCGCCAGCAGCCAAGATCTTAACTCCTATAATTCACCCCTCCACTTT. It yields the protein CASSQDLNSYNSPLHF.

The V call is TRBV10-3, the J call TRBJ1-1, with D maybe TRBD1 (6 bases). Germline CDR1 and CDR2: ENHRY and SYGVKD. The CDR3 spans 14 residues. The germline V and J ends were trimmed by 6 bases and 2 bases, with 13 bases remaining between them. The DNA of the CDR3 is TGTGCCATCAGGAAGGCCGGGGGCAACACTGAAGCTTTCTTT. Translated: CAIRKAGGNTEAFF.

This clone was seen just once. The same CDR3 also results from other DNA sequences found in this sample. The chain has TRBV30 and TRBJ2-7; perhaps TRBD1 as D (6 bases). With 2 bases removed from V and 3 bases from J, the gap between germline ends came to 8 bases. This CDR3 spans 12 amino acids. The germline gives CDR1 GTSNPN, CDR2 SVGIG (reference sequence). As DNA, the CDR3 is TGTGCCTGGAGTAGAGGGGGCTACGAGCAGTACTTC. As protein: CAWSRGGYEQYF.

The chain carries TRBV7-2 and TRBJ2-2; D is unclear. V was trimmed by 4 bases and J by 0 bases, leaving 12 bases between them. Germline CDR1 is SGHTA and CDR2 is FQGNSA. This CDR3 comprises 16 residues. CDR3: CASSSPGQANTGELFF. CDR3 sequence (DNA): TGTGCCAGCAGCTCCCCCGGCCAAGCGAACACCGGGGAGCTGTTTTTT.

CDR3: CASSQGERGYNEQFF. CDR3 bases: TGCGCCAGCAGCCAAGGCGAGAGGGGGTACAATGAGCAGTTCTTC. The V gene is TRBV4-1, the J gene TRBJ2-1; perhaps TRBD1 as D (6 bases). Per the germline V gene, CDR1 is MGHRA and CDR2 is YSYEKL. Trimming shortened V by 1 base and J by 4 bases, and 11 bases separated the two germline ends. CDR3 length equals 15 residues.

The genes are TRBV6-5 and TRBJ2-3; TRBD2 aligns across 13 bases. V lost 0 bases and J lost 10; bases outside the gene matches: 7. The CDR3 spans 16 residues. Germline CDR1 reads MNHEY; CDR2 reads SVGAGI. The CDR3 spells CASSYSGTSGASAQYF. CDR3 sequence (DNA): TGTGCCAGCAGTTACTCGGGGACTAGCGGGGCGTCGGCGCAGTATTTT.

V usage is TRBV5-6 and J usage is TRBJ2-2; D call uncertain. Trimming took off 2 bases at V and 5 bases at J, with 13 bases between the two ends. Germline V gives CDR1 SGHDT, CDR2 YYEEEE. This CDR3 region has 15 residues. CDR3 sequence: CASSFRSLGTGELFF. The CDR3 coding sequence is TGTGCCAGCAGCTTCCGGTCTCTCGGAACCGGGGAGCTGTTTTTT.

The CDR3 here is CATSRGGYNQPQHF. The CDR3 bases are TGTGCCACCAGCCGAGGGGGGTACAATCAGCCCCAGCATTTT. This chain connects TRBV15 to TRBJ1-5; tentative D call: TRBD1 (6 bases). V shed 5 bases and J shed 3 bases, with 11 bases lying between them. This CDR3 contains 14 residues. CDR1 and CDR2 from the germline V gene are LNHNV and YYDKDF (reference sequence).

The chain recombines TRBV13 with TRBJ2-4; the D gene could be TRBD1 or TRBD2 (6 bases each). Germline CDR1 is PRHDT and CDR2 is FYEKMQ (reference sequence). The CDR3 runs to 14 residues. V was cut by 5 bases and J by 8 bases, with 16 bases left in between. The CDR3 DNA is TGTGCCAGCAGCCTGGCAAGGGGGGAGTACATTCAGTACTTC. The encoded protein is CASSLARGEYIQYF.

The chain links TRBV19 to TRBJ1-3; the D is unclear. Germline V CDR1 and CDR2: LNHDA, SQIVND (reference sequence). CDR3 length equals 14 residues. V was cut by 6 bases and J by 0 bases, with 9 bases left in between. The CDR3 protein is CASSRRTSGNTIYF. DNA of the CDR3: TGTGCCAGTAGCAGACGGACCTCTGGAAACACCATATATTTT. The variable domain in full, with the rest retrieved from reference TRBV19 and TRBJ1-3, is DGGITQSPKYLFRKEGQNVTLSCEQNLNHDAMYWYRQDPGQGLRLIYYSQIVNDFQKGDIAEGYSVSREKKESFPLTVTSAQKNPTAFYLCASSRRTSGNTIYFGEGSWLTVV.

The chain links TRBV9 to TRBJ2-6; D gene unclear. The V gene lost 4 bases and the J gene lost 1 base, with 9 bases spanning the gap. Germline V gene data show CDR1 as SGDLS and CDR2 as YYNGEE. The CDR3 sequence is 15 residues long. The CDR3 DNA sequence: TGTGCCAGCAGCCTCTTAGGTTCTGGGGCCAACGTCCTGACTTTC. Protein: CASSLLGSGANVLTF. The full variable domain, in which reference TRBV9 and TRBJ2-6 provide the parts outside the CDR3, is DSGVTQTPKHLITATGQRVTLRCSPRSGDLSVYWYQQSLDQGLQFLIQYYNGEERAKGNILERFSAQQFPDLHSELNLSSLELGDSALYFCASSLLGSGANVLTFGAGSRLTVL.

The chain combines TRBV30 with TRBJ1-2; TRBD1 might be the D (5 bases). CDR1 and CDR2 (germline): GTSNPN, SVGIG (reference sequence). The CDR3 sequence is 14 residues long. Trimming stripped 0 bases from V and 5 bases from J, with 13 bases between. The CDR3 DNA sequence: TGTGCCTGGAGTGTCGATGGGGCGCGATATGGCTACACCTTC. This translates into CAWSVDGARYGYTF.

V and J are TRBV30 and TRBJ1-4; possibly TRBD1 for D (5 bases). V dropped 0 bases and J dropped 7 bases, with 15 bases sitting between them. The germline V gene has CDR1 GTSNPN and CDR2 SVGIG (reference sequence). The CDR3 spans 15 residues. The CDR3 loop is CAWSVAGRGSEKLFF. DNA for the CDR3: TGTGCCTGGAGTGTGGCGGGACGGGGATCTGAAAAACTGTTTTTT.

The chain recombines TRBV7-2 with TRBJ1-5; D uncertain. Germline V gene lookup returns CDR1 SGHTA and CDR2 FQGNSA. This CDR3 is 14 amino acids long. V lost 4 bases and J lost 6, with 13 bases in between. CDR3 bases: TGTGCCAGCAGCTCCGAAAGGAGAACTCAGCCCCAGCATTTT. Translation gives CASSSERRTQPQHF.

This chain links TRBV30 with TRBJ2-5; D remains ambiguous. V lost 2 bases and J lost 5, with 12 bases in between. CDR1 and CDR2 from the germline V gene are GTSNPN and SVGIG (reference sequence). The CDR3 is 13 residues long. CDR3 in amino acids: CAWSIAGVETQYF. For the CDR3, the DNA is TGTGCCTGGAGTATAGCTGGTGTGGAGACCCAGTACTTC.

Only a few counts were recorded for this clone. This chain connects TRBV20-1 to TRBJ1-1; tentative D call: TRBD1 (5 bases). The V end was cut by 7 bases, the J end by 7 bases, with 13 bases between. Germline V gene lookup returns CDR1 DFQATT and CDR2 SNEGSKA (reference sequence). The CDR3 runs 11 residues. CDR3 residues: CSVGGRVEAFF. CDR3 in DNA: TGCAGTGTTGGGGGTAGAGTTGAAGCTTTCTTT.

The V gene is TRBV28, the J gene TRBJ1-6, with D perhaps TRBD1 (5 bases). The CDR3 loop spans 14 amino acids. The germline CDR1 and CDR2 sequences are MDHEN and SYDVKM. V was cut by 5 bases and J by 10 bases, with 15 bases left in between. Here the CDR3 DNA reads TGTGCCAGCAGTCCCTCAGGGCAGTTCTCACCCCTCCACTTT. Translation gives CASSPSGQFSPLHF.

The genes are TRBV5-6 and TRBJ2-5; 10 bases agree with TRBD2. The V gene end was trimmed by 0 bases and the J gene end by 2 bases; junction bases not matched to a gene: 7. The CDR3 covers 17 residues. Germline V CDR1 and CDR2: SGHDT, YYEEEE. The CDR3 nucleotides are TGTGCCAGCAGCTTGGTTAGCGGGGGGTTCGAACAAGAGACCCAGTACTTC. As protein: CASSLVSGGFEQETQYF.